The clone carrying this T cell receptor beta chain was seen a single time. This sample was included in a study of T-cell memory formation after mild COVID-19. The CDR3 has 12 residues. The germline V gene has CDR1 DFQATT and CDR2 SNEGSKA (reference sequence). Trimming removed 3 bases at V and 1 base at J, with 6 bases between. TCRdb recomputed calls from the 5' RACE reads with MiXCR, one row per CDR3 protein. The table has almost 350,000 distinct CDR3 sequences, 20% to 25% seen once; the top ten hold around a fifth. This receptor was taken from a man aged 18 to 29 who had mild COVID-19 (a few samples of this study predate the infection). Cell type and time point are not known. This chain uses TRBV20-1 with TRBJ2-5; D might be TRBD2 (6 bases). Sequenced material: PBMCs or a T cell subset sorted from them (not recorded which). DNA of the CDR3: TGCAGTGCTAGCGGGAGCCAAGAGACCCAGTACTTC. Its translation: CSASGSQETQYF.